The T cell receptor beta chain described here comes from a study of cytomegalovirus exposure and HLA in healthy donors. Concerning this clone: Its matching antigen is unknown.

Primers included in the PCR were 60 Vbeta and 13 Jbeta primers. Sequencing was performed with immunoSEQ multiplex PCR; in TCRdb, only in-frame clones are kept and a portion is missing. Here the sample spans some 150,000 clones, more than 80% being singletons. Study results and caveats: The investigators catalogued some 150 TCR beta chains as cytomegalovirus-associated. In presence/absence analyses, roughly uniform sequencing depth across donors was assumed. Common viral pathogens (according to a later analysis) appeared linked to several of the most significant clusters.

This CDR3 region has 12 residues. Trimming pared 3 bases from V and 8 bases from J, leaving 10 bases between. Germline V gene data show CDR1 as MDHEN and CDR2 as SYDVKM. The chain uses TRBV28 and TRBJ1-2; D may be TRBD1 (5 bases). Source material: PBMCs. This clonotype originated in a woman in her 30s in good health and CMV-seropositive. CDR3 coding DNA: TGTGCCAGCAGTTTCCGACAGTTCGGCTACACCTTC. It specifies CASSFRQFGYTF.